This T cell receptor (beta chain) was identified during a study of control samples from healthy donors and cancer patients. Trimming stripped 1 base from V and 7 bases from J, with 14 bases between. Germline lookup yields CDR1 LNHNV and CDR2 YYDKDF (reference sequence). The CDR3 is 14 amino acids. Generated by immunoSEQ multiplex PCR, the TCRdb table keeps only in-frame clones and is missing some. The sample holds about 130,000 clones, roughly 90% seen once. This clone occurred once. The identical CDR3 is also encoded by other nucleotide sequences in the sample. The chain carries TRBV15 and TRBJ2-7, with D perhaps TRBD1 (6 bases). Material for sequencing was blood. This clonotype was sampled from a man aged 45-65 years in good health. The CDR3 sequence: CATSRGGQGGEQYF. DNA for the CDR3: TGTGCCACCAGCAGAGGGGGGCAGGGTGGGGAGCAGTACTTC. The full variable domain, with the rest looked up from reference TRBV15 and TRBJ2-7, is DAMVIQNPRYQVTQFGKPVTLSCSQTLNHNVMYWYQQKSSQAPKLLFHYYDKDFNNEADTPDNFQSRRPNTSFCFLDIRSPGLGDTAMYLCATSRGGQGGEQYFGPGTRLTVT.